These 26 T cell receptor beta chains came from one sample sequenced in a study of long-term antiretroviral therapy in people with HIV. Researchers report immunoSEQ v3.0 was run at survey level. Sequenced by immunoSEQ multiplex PCR; TCRdb stores in-frame clones only, minus some. The data contain over 7,000 clones, over 75% of them seen just once; the ten biggest clones take up about 17%. This sample comprised unsorted PBMCs, obtained 0.1 years after starting antiretroviral therapy. Every receptor here comes from a middle-aged man with HIV.

The chain is built from TRBV10-3 and TRBJ2-3, with no clear D. The germline V gene has CDR1 ENHRY and CDR2 SYGVKD. This CDR3 contains 18 residues. V dropped 0 bases and J dropped 1 base, with 17 bases sitting between them. The CDR3 protein is CAISESGFSTAGTDTQYF. CDR3 sequence (DNA): TGTGCCATCAGTGAGTCGGGATTTTCAACGGCTGGCACAGATACGCAGTATTTT.

V gene TRBV2 combines with J gene TRBJ1-1, with D maybe TRBD1 (6 bases). Trimming took 9 bases from V and 6 from J, leaving 20 bases between them. This CDR3 spans 14 amino acids. Germline V lookup: CDR1 SNHLY, CDR2 FYNNEI. For the CDR3, the DNA is TGTGCCAGTAAGGACAGCTACCTTGTTGCTGAAGCTTTCTTT. This gives the protein CASKDSYLVAEAFF.

This chain links TRBV7-2 with TRBJ1-5, with TRBD1 matching 8 bases. This CDR3 comprises 14 residues. Germline-derived CDR1 and CDR2 are SGHTA and FQGNSA. V trimming: 5 bases; J trimming: 4 bases; junction bases outside the gene matches: 4. The CDR3 sequence: CASSLDRGNQPQHF. The CDR3 DNA reads as TGTGCCAGCAGCCTTGACAGGGGAAATCAGCCCCAGCATTTT.

This chain joins TRBV7-8 and TRBJ2-2; D not certain. V was cut by 5 bases and J by 5 bases, with 9 bases left in between. Germline V gene sequence: CDR1 SGHVS, CDR2 FQNEAQ. This CDR3 has 13 residues. This chain's CDR3 is CASSPSMTGELFF. DNA for the CDR3: TGTGCCAGCAGCCCAAGTATGACCGGGGAGCTGTTTTTT.

CDR3 amino acids: CAALRVGANVLTF. CDR3 sequence (DNA): TGTGCTGCTTTAAGGGTTGGGGCCAACGTCCTGACTTTC. J is TRBJ2-6 and V is TRBV21-1. TRBV21-1 is a pseudogene segment. This CDR3 contains 13 residues.

V gene TRBV11-2 combines with J gene TRBJ2-7; D is unclear. V lost 3 bases and J 4 bases, leaving 7 bases between the germline ends. Germline lookup yields CDR1 SGHAT and CDR2 FQNNGV. This CDR3 is 12 amino acids long. CDR3 nucleotides: TGTGCCAGCAGCTTCGAAGGTTACGAGCAGTACTTC. Its translation is CASSFEGYEQYF.

This clone was counted between two and nine times. The CDR3 nucleotides are TGTGCCAGTAGTATCCCGGGACTAGCGGGGGGGAACACCGGGGAGCTGTTTTTT. Amino acids: CASSIPGLAGGNTGELFF. The chain combines TRBV19 with TRBJ2-2; TRBD2 aligns across 15 bases. The germline CDR1 and CDR2 sequences are LNHDA and SQIVND (reference sequence). This CDR3 has 18 residues. V shed 3 bases and J 1 base; nucleotides not matched to a gene: 3.

J is TRBJ2-7 and V is TRBV6-1; D remains unclear. The CDR3 length is 11 residues. The ends were cut back, 1 base at V and 10 bases at J, with 8 bases in the middle. Germline loops: CDR1 MNHNS, CDR2 SASEGT. The CDR3 nucleotides read TGTGCCAGCAGTGAAGGCGGCGATCAGTACTTC. Protein sequence: CASSEGGDQYF.

The genes are TRBV21-1 and TRBJ1-5. TRBV21-1 is shown as a pseudogene. CDR3 size: 17 residues. CDR3 in amino acids: CASSKAGGKASNQPQHF. The CDR3 nucleotides read TGTGCCAGCAGCAAAGCCGGGGGAAAGGCTAGCAATCAGCCCCAGCATTTT.

The chain combines TRBV5-5 with TRBJ2-1; 11 nucleotides agree with TRBD2. Germline V gene lookup returns CDR1 SGHKS and CDR2 YYEKEE (reference sequence). Losses at the gene ends were 1 base for V and 8 bases for J; bases not matched to a gene: 5. This CDR3 contains 15 residues. CDR3 protein: CASSLLLAGGDEQFF. The DNA of the CDR3 is TGTGCCAGCAGCTTGTTGCTAGCGGGGGGTGATGAGCAGTTCTTC.

The V and J genes are TRBV4-3 and TRBJ2-7; 7 bases fit TRBD1. The CDR3 has 14 residues. From germline, CDR1 is LGHNA and CDR2 YSLEER. V trimming: 0 bases; J trimming: 3 bases; junction bases outside the gene matches: 2. CDR3 bases: TGCGCCAGCAGCCAAGACAGGGGGTACTACGAGCAGTACTTC. Amino acid sequence: CASSQDRGYYEQYF.

The rearrangement links TRBV25-1 to TRBJ2-5; D is unresolved. TRBJ2-7 matches the DNA end more closely, so the J call is doubtful. The CDR3 covers 11 residues. CDR1 is MGHDK and CDR2 is SYGVNS in the germline V gene. The CDR3: CASSETYEQYF. The CDR3 nucleotides read TGTGCCAGCAGTGAGACCTACGAGCAGTACTTC.

V is TRBV6-1 and J is TRBJ2-7; 9 positions agree with TRBD1. Trimming took 3 bases from V and 4 from J; bases not matched to a gene: 4. The germline gives CDR1 MNHNS, CDR2 SASEGT. This CDR3 contains 14 residues. CDR3 amino acids: CASSEGQGGYEQYF. DNA of the CDR3: TGTGCCAGCAGTGAGGGACAGGGAGGGTACGAGCAGTACTTC.

V gene TRBV4-3 combines with J gene TRBJ2-7; D call uncertain. This CDR3 has 14 amino acids. The germline V gene encodes CDR1 LGHNA and CDR2 YSLEER. The V end was cut by 0 bases, the J end by 3 bases, with 9 bases between. CDR3 amino acids: CASSQDRYRYEQYF. The CDR3 bases are TGCGCCAGCAGCCAAGATCGTTACCGCTACGAGCAGTACTTC.

This chain connects TRBV10-2 to TRBJ2-2; possible D gene TRBD2, 6 bases. Looked up from germline, CDR1 is WSHSY and CDR2 is SAAADI. The CDR3 runs 15 residues. Trimming removed 2 bases at V and 4 bases at J, with 11 bases between. The DNA for the CDR3 is TGCGCCAGCAGTGAGCGGGGGTCGGGCACCGGGGAGCTGTTTTTT. Protein product: CASSERGSGTGELFF.

This clone was seen once. This chain uses TRBV7-2 with TRBJ2-7; weak D call: TRBD1 (6 bases). The germline V gene encodes CDR1 SGHTA and CDR2 FQGNSA. This CDR3 contains 15 residues. Trimming shortened V by 1 base and J by 3 bases, and 13 bases separated the two germline ends. CDR3 sequence (DNA): TGTGCCAGCAGCTTAGTACGGGACACCGACTACGAGCAGTACTTC. As protein: CASSLVRDTDYEQYF.

V gene TRBV30 combines with J gene TRBJ2-7; 7 nucleotides agree with TRBD1. Germline lookup yields CDR1 GTSNPN and CDR2 SVGIG (reference sequence). J lost 3 bases, V lost 2 bases, and 4 bases had no gene match. The CDR3 extends over 13 amino acids. CDR3 DNA: TGTGCCTGGAGTCCCTGGACAGGCTACGAGCAGTACTTC. This encodes CAWSPWTGYEQYF. Full variable domain (outside the CDR3, taken from reference TRBV30 and TRBJ2-7): SQTIHQWPATLVQPVGSPLSLECTVEGTSNPNLYWYRQAAGRGLQLLFYSVGIGQISSEVPQNLSASRPQDRQFILSSKKLLLSDSGFYLCAWSPWTGYEQYFGPGTRLTVT.

The chain employs TRBV6-5 and TRBJ1-5; D is uncertain. This CDR3 is 15 amino acids long. The germline V gene encodes CDR1 MNHEY and CDR2 SVGAGI. V was cut by 6 bases and J by 3 bases, with 15 bases left in between. The CDR3 coding sequence is TGTGCCAGCAGGAGAAGCTGGGCGATCAATCAGCCCCAGCATTTT. Its protein product is CASRRSWAINQPQHF.

The V and J genes are TRBV7-8 and TRBJ2-7; TRBD1 matches at 8 bases. The length of the CDR3 is 20 residues. The germline V gene encodes CDR1 SGHVS and CDR2 FQNEAQ. Trimming took 0 bases from V and 5 from J; bases not matched to a gene: 21. CDR3 sequence reads: CASSLASRDRLGWHRNEQYF. The CDR3 nucleotides read TGTGCCAGCAGCTTAGCATCCCGGGACAGGTTGGGGTGGCATCGCAACGAGCAGTACTTC.

This chain joins TRBV30 and TRBJ2-7; TRBD2 aligns across 8 bases. The junction had 6 bases not matched to a gene; V was cut back by 4 bases and J by 4 bases. The CDR3 runs to 13 residues. The germline V gene has CDR1 GTSNPN and CDR2 SVGIG (reference sequence). The CDR3 coding sequence is TGTGCCTGGAACACGGGGGGGCAGTACGAGCAGTACTTC. It translates to CAWNTGGQYEQYF.

The chain couples TRBV2 to TRBJ2-7, with a weak D call TRBD2 (5 bases). The CDR3 is 15 amino acids. V lost 0 bases and J 3 bases, leaving 12 bases between the germline ends. Looked up from germline, CDR1 is SNHLY and CDR2 is FYNNEI. CDR3 protein: CASSEAPGKGYEQYF. For the CDR3, the DNA is TGTGCCAGCAGTGAAGCGCCGGGGAAAGGCTACGAGCAGTACTTC.

The chain carries TRBV28 and TRBJ2-7, with 7 positions matching TRBD1. Germline trimming cut 5 bases from V and 2 bases from J; bases unmatched to any gene: 6. In germline, CDR1 is MDHEN, CDR2 SYDVKM. The CDR3 is made up of 14 amino acids. CDR3 DNA: TGTGCCAGCAGTAAATCGGGACAGACCTACGAGCAGTACTTC. Residues: CASSKSGQTYEQYF.

This rearrangement joins TRBV9 to TRBJ2-7; D might be TRBD2 (6 bases). Germline CDR1 reads SGDLS; CDR2 reads YYNGEE. V lost 7 bases to trimming and J lost 5 bases, with 13 bases between them. The CDR3 has 12 residues. The CDR3: CASRDSFNEQYF. The DNA of the CDR3 is TGTGCCAGCCGGGACTCCTTTAACGAGCAGTACTTC.

V usage is TRBV11-2 and J usage is TRBJ2-7; D not certain. CDR3 length equals 14 residues. The V end was cut by 3 bases, the J end by 3 bases, with 12 bases between. Per germline, CDR1 SGHAT and CDR2 FQNNGV. This chain's CDR3 is CASSFGIGNYEQYF. CDR3 DNA: TGTGCCAGCAGCTTTGGTATAGGGAACTACGAGCAGTACTTC.

This chain links TRBV5-4 with TRBJ2-7; possibly TRBD1 for D (6 bases). CDR1 is SGHNT and CDR2 is YYREEE in the germline V gene (reference sequence). The CDR3 spans 15 residues. Trimming took off 1 base at V and 5 bases at J, with 16 bases between the two ends. CDR3 residues: CASSLSGRGLDEQYF. As DNA, the CDR3 is TGTGCCAGCAGCTTGTCGGGCAGGGGATTAGACGAGCAGTACTTC.

The DNA of the CDR3 is TGTGCCTGGAGATGGTCGTCTAATGAAAAACTGTTTTTT. This encodes CAWRWSSNEKLFF. V gene TRBV30 combines with J gene TRBJ1-4; D is unresolved. The CDR3 covers 13 residues. Trimming pared 3 bases from V and 3 bases from J, leaving 8 bases between. Germline CDR1 reads GTSNPN; CDR2 reads SVGIG (reference sequence).